This T cell receptor beta chain was observed in a study of tumour-infiltrating T cells in Burkitt lymphoma. Study-level background: Patients covered every epidemiological subtype of Burkitt lymphoma. Overall and progression-free survival were predicted by productive clonality.

This clone was detected only a few times. Assay used: immunoSEQ multiplex PCR; TCRdb lists only in-frame clones, some missing. The profile shows around 48,000 clones, around 32% of them singletons. This CDR3 contains 15 residues. The V and J genes are TRBV21-1 and TRBJ1-2; the listed D gene, TRBD1, was not tested against the DNA. TRBV21-1 has pseudogene status. The clonotype originates from a human donor with Burkitt lymphoma. The material sequenced was tumor tissue. The CDR3 DNA reads as TGTGCCAGCAGCAAGTTCAGGGGGCGCAACTATGGCTACACCTTC. Translated: CASSKFRGRNYGYTF.